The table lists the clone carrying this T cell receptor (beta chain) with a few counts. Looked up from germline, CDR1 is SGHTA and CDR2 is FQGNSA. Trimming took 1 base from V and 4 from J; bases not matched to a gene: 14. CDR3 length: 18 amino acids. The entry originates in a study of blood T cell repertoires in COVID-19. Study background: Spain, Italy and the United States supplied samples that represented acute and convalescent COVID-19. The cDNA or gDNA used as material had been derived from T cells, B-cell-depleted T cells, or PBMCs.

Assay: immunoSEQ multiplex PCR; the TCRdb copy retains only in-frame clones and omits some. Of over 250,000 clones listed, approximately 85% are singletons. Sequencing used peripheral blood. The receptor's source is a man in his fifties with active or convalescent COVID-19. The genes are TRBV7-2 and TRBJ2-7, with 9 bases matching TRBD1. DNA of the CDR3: TGTGCCAGCAGCTTAGGGGGAGGACAGGGGTCCGGCGGGTACGAGCAGTACTTC. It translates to CASSLGGGQGSGGYEQYF.